This T cell receptor beta chain was found in a study of cytomegalovirus exposure and HLA in healthy donors. Findings of the study overall: Another analysis was done later, and it associated over 15,000 TCR beta sequences with HLA alleles at 0.05 false discovery rate. Rare sequences made up most TCRs, while some public TCRs were found in many donors.

As for this clone: Its antigen is as yet unknown.

The PCR ran on 60 Vbeta and 13 Jbeta primers. As handled by the study authors: Per a later analysis, the number of unique TCR beta chains was about 80 million, of which 9 million to 14 million were shared. TCRdb keeps only in-frame clones here, not all; method: immunoSEQ multiplex PCR. V, J and clone size derive from that table, while D and trimming were established from the DNA sequence. The sample carries hundreds of thousands of clones, over 75% recorded once. CDR1 SQVTM and CDR2 ANQGSEA come from the germline V gene. The CDR3 is 13 amino acids. Sequenced input: PBMCs. The TCR comes from a man aged 18 to 29 in good health and CMV-seronegative. The V call is TRBV29-1, the J call TRBJ1-3; D may be TRBD2 (6 bases). The J call may be in error: the DNA end matches TRBJ2-2 better. The CDR3 nucleotides are TGCAGCGTTGATCTGGGAGGAATCGGGGAGCTGTTTTTT. Residues: CSVDLGGIGELFF.